Each of the 6 T cell receptor beta chains below was sequenced from the same sample in a study of blood T cell repertoires in COVID-19. Produced via immunoSEQ multiplex PCR; TCRdb's table is partial and in-frame only. This sample carries some 160,000 clones, about 83% of them seen once, and the ten largest clones take approximately 1.4%. Sequencing was done on a sample of peripheral blood. The source is a human donor in a cohort sampled during active COVID-19.

The CDR3 nucleotides read TGTGCCAGCAGCTTGCGGGTACCCGGGACAGGGATAAAAGAGACCCAGTACTTC. Translation: CASSLRVPGTGIKETQYF. The J gene is TRBJ2-5, the V gene TRBV7-2; 9 nucleotides line up with TRBD1. This CDR3 comprises 18 residues. The germline gives CDR1 SGHTA, CDR2 FQGNSA. V lost 3 bases, J lost 3 bases, and 14 bases stayed unmatched.

This clone was seen only once. The rearrangement uses TRBV7-8 and TRBJ2-6, with 7 bases that match TRBD2. This CDR3 contains 17 residues. After removal of 4 bases from V and 0 bases from J, the junction contained 6 bases not matched to a gene. Germline V gene lookup returns CDR1 SGHVS and CDR2 FQNEAQ. The CDR3 here is CASSSIAGFSGANVLTF. As DNA, the CDR3 is TGTGCCAGCAGCTCAATAGCGGGTTTCTCTGGGGCCAACGTCCTGACTTTC.

The chain joins TRBV27 to TRBJ2-7; TRBD1 matches at 7 bases. The J segment lost 0 bases and the V segment lost 0 bases, leaving 5 bases of the junction unmatched. Per germline, CDR1 MNHEY and CDR2 SMNVEV (reference sequence). The CDR3 spans 16 residues. The CDR3 sequence: CASSLSMGQLSYEQYF. The CDR3 region has the DNA TGTGCCAGCAGTTTATCGATGGGACAGCTCTCCTACGAGCAGTACTTC.

This chain uses TRBV28 with TRBJ1-2; no firm D call. V lost 7 bases, J lost 4 bases, and 10 bases lay in between. The CDR3 length is 12 residues. Germline CDR1 reads MDHEN; CDR2 reads SYDVKM. The CDR3 region is CASTLGPYGYTF. Here the CDR3 DNA reads TGTGCCAGCACCCTGGGCCCCTATGGCTACACCTTC.

This chain joins TRBV2 and TRBJ1-5; the D is unclear. This CDR3 has 12 residues. Trimming removed 6 bases at V and 1 base at J, with 4 bases between. CDR1 is SNHLY, CDR2 FYNNEI, per germline. The CDR3 protein is CASRESNQPQHF. In DNA, the CDR3 is TGTGCCAGCAGAGAGAGCAATCAGCCCCAGCATTTT.

The chain couples TRBV6-2 or TRBV6-3 to TRBJ2-1; 9 nucleotides match TRBD2. The V segment lost 0 bases and the J segment 7 bases; nucleotides outside the gene matches: 7. Germline CDR1 reads MNHEY; CDR2 reads SVGEGT. The CDR3 is 16 amino acids. The CDR3 here is CASSYSAGGAWNEQFF. Here the CDR3 DNA reads TGTGCCAGCAGTTACTCGGCGGGGGGGGCCTGGAATGAGCAGTTCTTC.